This T cell receptor beta chain was sequenced during a study of long-term antiretroviral therapy in people with HIV. Run at survey level, the immunoSEQ assay was version v3.0. The table came from immunoSEQ multiplex PCR; TCRdb's copy has only in-frame clones and leaves some out. The table shows tens of thousands of clones, with 86% occurring only once. The CDR3 is 13 residues long. The germline gives CDR1 SQVTM, CDR2 ANQGSEA. The V end lost 6 bases, the J end lost 3 bases, and 14 bases lay between the germline ends. Cryopreserved PBMC, at roughly 0.85-10 million per sample, were present before DNA extraction.

The TCR was taken from a woman aged 45-65 years with HIV. Here the sequenced sample was unsorted PBMCs, taken 0.1 years before starting antiretroviral therapy. The chain has TRBV29-1 and TRBJ1-2; possibly TRBD1 for D (5 bases). CDR3 sequence: CSVAPRQYYGYTF. The CDR3 region has the DNA TGCAGCGTGGCCCCGAGACAGTACTATGGCTACACCTTC.